One and the same sample provided the 23 T cell receptor beta chains below, sequenced in a study of healthy donors' naive CD4 and CD8 T cells. Each TCR library used roughly 510 ng of total RNA and a linear amplification protocol. MiXCR, applied by TCRdb to the reads, yields one record per CDR3 protein. The sample carries about 180,000 distinct CDR3 sequences, about four fifths recorded once. The specimen sequenced was naive CD4+ and CD8+ T cells sorted from blood, pooled from several donors. These receptors all stem from a pool of human donors in good health; the sample pools cells from several healthy donors.

This clonotype turned up a few times. The gene calls are TRBV29-1 and TRBJ2-1; D is unclear. Per the germline V gene, CDR1 is SQVTM and CDR2 is ANQGSEA. Trimming shortened V by 7 bases and J by 10 bases, and 11 bases separated the two germline ends. This CDR3 spans 10 amino acids. The CDR3 loop is CSGWTHEQFF. CDR3 coding DNA: TGCAGCGGTTGGACGCACGAGCAGTTCTTC.

The genes are TRBV27 and TRBJ1-5, with D tentatively TRBD1 (5 bases). Germline lookup yields CDR1 MNHEY and CDR2 SMNVEV (reference sequence). This CDR3 is 13 amino acids long. Trimming removed 5 bases at V and 3 bases at J, with 8 bases between. CDR3 protein: CASSKTVNQPQHF. CDR3 DNA sequence: TGTGCCAGCAGTAAGACAGTCAATCAGCCCCAGCATTTT.

A few counts support this clonotype. The V and J genes are TRBV29-1 and TRBJ2-7, with D possibly TRBD1 on 7 matching bases. The CDR3 has 12 residues. Trimming took 8 bases from V and 5 from J, leaving 16 bases between them. Germline CDR1 is SQVTM and CDR2 is ANQGSEA. The CDR3 DNA sequence: TGCAGCACCCGAGACAGGGAGGACGAGCAGTACTTC. The encoded protein is CSTRDREDEQYF.

This chain connects TRBV7-8 to TRBJ2-2, with 9 positions matching TRBD2. The CDR3 has 17 amino acids. J was trimmed by 4 bases and V by 5 bases; bases with no gene match: 11. The germline V gene has CDR1 SGHVS and CDR2 FQNEAQ. The CDR3 here is CASSRLLAGKATGELFF. In nucleotides, the CDR3 is TGTGCCAGCAGCCGCCTACTAGCGGGCAAGGCCACCGGGGAGCTGTTTTTT. Full variable domain (remainder filled in from reference TRBV7-8 and TRBJ2-2): GAGVSQSPRYKVAKRGQDVALRCDPISGHVSLFWYQQALGQGPEFLTYFQNEAQLDKSGLPSDRFFAERPEGSVSTLKIQRTQQEDSAVYLCASSRLLAGKATGELFFGEGSRLTVL.

The CDR3 protein is CAWILRQGATEAFF. DNA of the CDR3: TGTGCCTGGATTTTACGACAGGGGGCCACTGAAGCTTTCTTT. The chain combines TRBV30 with TRBJ1-1, with 10 nucleotides matching TRBD1. V dropped 4 bases and J dropped 4; count of bases not matched to a gene: 6. This CDR3 has 14 residues. Germline V CDR1 and CDR2: GTSNPN, SVGIG (reference sequence).

There are a few counts of this clonotype. V and J are TRBV29-1 and TRBJ2-1; possible D gene TRBD2, 5 bases. Germline-derived CDR1 and CDR2 are SQVTM and ANQGSEA. There are 15 residues in the CDR3. V shed 7 bases and J shed 2 bases, with 18 bases lying between them. CDR3: CSGHGRGVTYNEQFF. For the CDR3, the DNA is TGCAGCGGACACGGACGGGGTGTGACCTACAATGAGCAGTTCTTC.

The chain employs TRBV6-5 and TRBJ1-2; no clear D gene. The germline V gene has CDR1 MNHEY and CDR2 SVGAGI. The CDR3 is 14 residues long. Trimming took off 6 bases at V and 7 bases at J, with 18 bases between the two ends. The CDR3 loop reads CASSYGLIGFGYTF. CDR3 DNA: TGTGCCAGCAGCTACGGTCTCATCGGCTTTGGCTACACCTTC.

CDR3 nucleotides: TGTGCCAGCAGCTCGGGGGGACAGGGGAGCACAGATACGCAGTATTTT. This encodes CASSSGGQGSTDTQYF. The chain has TRBV5-4 and TRBJ2-3; 10 nucleotides line up with TRBD1. CDR1 is SGHNT and CDR2 is YYREEE in the germline V gene (reference sequence). This CDR3 region has 16 residues. V lost 3 bases and J lost 0; bases outside the gene matches: 4.

This clonotype was counted between two and nine times. This chain connects TRBV29-1 to TRBJ1-4, with 7 nucleotides matching TRBD1. CDR3 length: 13 residues. The germline CDR1 and CDR2 sequences are SQVTM and ANQGSEA. Germline trimming cut 6 bases from V and 5 bases from J; bases unmatched to any gene: 6. The CDR3: CSVAGTENEKLFF. CDR3 sequence (DNA): TGCAGCGTCGCCGGGACAGAGAATGAAAAACTGTTTTTT.

The chain joins TRBV11-2 to TRBJ1-1, with TRBD1 matching 7 bases. The CDR3 spans 14 residues. Germline V gene lookup returns CDR1 SGHAT and CDR2 FQNNGV. J gave up 5 bases and V 6 bases, and 9 bases lay outside the gene matches. The CDR3 spells CASRIYRGTTEAFF. For the CDR3, the DNA is TGTGCCAGCAGGATATACAGGGGTACTACTGAAGCTTTCTTT.

This sequence joins TRBV11-1 and TRBJ2-7; 10 nucleotides line up with TRBD1. Germline assignment: CDR1 SGHAT and CDR2 FQDESV (reference sequence). After removal of 4 bases from V and 4 bases from J, the junction contained 7 bases not matched to a gene. The CDR3 loop spans 15 amino acids. The CDR3 region has the DNA TGTGCCAGCAGCTCTCCGGGACAGGGGTTTTACGAGCAGTACTTC. Protein product: CASSSPGQGFYEQYF.

The chain recombines TRBV11-1 with TRBJ2-7, with 7 bases matching TRBD2. Germline V CDR1 and CDR2: SGHAT, FQDESV (reference sequence). The CDR3 covers 14 residues. Trimming removed 5 bases from V and 3 bases from J; junction bases left unmatched: 7. For the CDR3, the DNA is TGTGCCAGCAGCCCCGGGCGGGACTACTACGAGCAGTACTTC. It yields the protein CASSPGRDYYEQYF.

The rearrangement joins TRBV19 to TRBJ2-5, with D possibly being TRBD1 or TRBD2 (5 bases each). The germline V gene encodes CDR1 LNHDA and CDR2 SQIVND (reference sequence). Trimming removed 2 bases at V and 1 base at J, with 14 bases between. This CDR3 comprises 16 residues. For the CDR3, the DNA is TGTGCCAGTAGTATACTGACGTTGAGGGGCCAAGAGACCCAGTACTTC. Amino acid sequence: CASSILTLRGQETQYF.

The chain recombines TRBV29-1 with TRBJ1-1; possible D gene TRBD1, 6 bases. Trimming removed 7 bases from V and 11 bases from J, with 14 bases in between. Germline-derived CDR1 and CDR2 are SQVTM and ANQGSEA. CDR3 length: 10 amino acids. The CDR3 nucleotides read TGCAGCGCCGAACAGGGTTGGGCTTTCTTT. Translation: CSAEQGWAFF.

The chain uses TRBV19 and TRBJ2-7, with a tentative D call TRBD2 (6 bases). Trimming took off 2 bases at V and 4 bases at J, with 9 bases between the two ends. The V gene's germline CDR1 is LNHDA and CDR2 SQIVND (reference sequence). The CDR3 spans 13 residues. The CDR3 reads CASSIPGRYEQYF. In nucleotides, the CDR3 is TGTGCCAGTAGTATACCGGGGAGGTACGAGCAGTACTTC.

The CDR3 loop reads CSVEGEEADTQYF. For the CDR3, the DNA is TGCAGCGTTGAAGGGGAAGAGGCAGATACGCAGTATTTT. The chain carries TRBV29-1 and TRBJ2-3; D ambiguous. The CDR3 covers 13 residues. In germline, CDR1 is SQVTM, CDR2 ANQGSEA. V was trimmed by 1 base and J by 4 bases, leaving 9 bases between them.

This clonotype was observed a single time. The chain recombines TRBV24-1 with TRBJ1-2, with D possibly matching TRBD1 (5 bases). The germline V gene has CDR1 KGHDR and CDR2 SFDVKD. V lost 4 bases to trimming and J lost 3 bases, with 8 bases between them. The CDR3 has 13 residues. CDR3 DNA sequence: TGTGCCACCAGTGAAGACAGATACTATGGCTACACCTTC. It translates to CATSEDRYYGYTF.

This clonotype showed up just once. The rearrangement links TRBV7-2 to TRBJ2-5; 7 positions agree with TRBD1. V gave up 4 bases and J gave up 0 bases; unmatched junction bases: 5. Per the germline V gene, CDR1 is SGHTA and CDR2 is FQGNSA. There are 15 residues in the CDR3. The CDR3 here is CASSSQGLHQETQYF. As DNA, the CDR3 is TGTGCCAGCAGCTCACAGGGGTTACACCAAGAGACCCAGTACTTC. Complete variable domain (other parts from reference TRBV7-2 and TRBJ2-5): GAGVSQSPSNKVTEKGKDVELRCDPISGHTALYWYRQSLGQGLEFLIYFQGNSAPDKSGLPSDRFSAERTGGSVSTLTIQRTQQEDSAVYLCASSSQGLHQETQYFGPGTRLLVL.

The rearrangement joins TRBV5-6 to TRBJ1-1; no firm D call. V lost 3 bases to trimming and J lost 11 bases, with 14 bases between them. CDR1 is SGHDT, CDR2 YYEEEE, per germline. This CDR3 contains 12 residues. The CDR3 is CASSSGPMPAFF. Written as DNA, the CDR3 is TGTGCCAGCAGCTCCGGACCGATGCCGGCTTTCTTT.

This rearrangement joins TRBV29-1 to TRBJ2-5; 10 positions match TRBD2. CDR3 length: 16 amino acids. V shed 5 bases, J shed 0 bases, and the junction held 9 bases outside the gene matches. Per germline, CDR1 SQVTM and CDR2 ANQGSEA. DNA of the CDR3: TGCAGCGTTATCCCGCTAGCGGGAGTAAACCAAGAGACCCAGTACTTC. It is translated as CSVIPLAGVNQETQYF.

This clonotype was detected only once. This chain links TRBV13 with TRBJ1-2; D remains ambiguous. CDR1 PRHDT and CDR2 FYEKMQ come from the germline V gene (reference sequence). This CDR3 has 18 amino acids. V lost 5 bases and J lost 3, with 25 bases in between. The CDR3 protein is CASSTSVGGGGGHYGYTF. CDR3 in DNA: TGTGCCAGCAGCACTTCCGTTGGCGGCGGAGGAGGACACTATGGCTACACCTTC.

The J gene is TRBJ2-7, the V gene TRBV7-6, with 8 bases that match TRBD1. The germline CDR1 and CDR2 sequences are SGHVS and FNYEAQ. This CDR3 contains 15 residues. J was trimmed by 2 bases and V by 0 bases; bases with no gene match: 3. The CDR3 region has the DNA TGTGCCAGCAGCTTAGCTTCGACAGGGGCCTACGAGCAGTACTTC. Its protein is CASSLASTGAYEQYF.

The chain recombines TRBV20-1 with TRBJ2-3; D is tentatively TRBD1 or TRBD2 (5 bases each). Deletions cut 0 bases from V and 1 base from J, with 5 bases between. CDR1 and CDR2 from the germline V gene are DFQATT and SNEGSKA (reference sequence). The CDR3 covers 13 residues. CDR3 bases: TGCAGTGCTAGAGAGGGGGGCACAGATACGCAGTATTTT. This encodes CSAREGGTDTQYF.